Below, one T cell receptor (beta chain) is given with its context. V shed 4 bases and J shed 9 bases, with 16 bases lying between them. The CDR3 sequence is 14 residues long. The germline V gene has CDR1 MNHNY and CDR2 SVGAGI (reference sequence). This sample stems from a study of CD8 T cells in Susac syndrome. Negative isolation yielded CD8+ and CD4+ T cells; FACS enriched TEMRA cells. The RNA, about 0.45 to 1 ug, was put through reverse transcription using random hexamers. An immunoSEQ multiplex PCR generated amplified TCR beta CDR3 products spanning 54 Vbeta and 13 Jbeta. A single record per CDR3 protein comes from TCRdb applying MiXCR to the immunoSEQ multiplex PCR reads. The table has over 150,000 distinct CDR3 sequences, 90% to 95% seen once; the top ten hold approximately 0.094%.

The origin of this receptor is a human donor with multiple sclerosis. The chain recombines TRBV6-6 with TRBJ1-5, with D maybe TRBD1 (5 bases). The material sequenced was CD4+ T cells from PBMCs. This chain's CDR3 is CASSSGQSRRPQHF. CDR3 coding DNA: TGTGCCAGCAGTTCCGGACAAAGCCGCCGGCCCCAGCATTTT.